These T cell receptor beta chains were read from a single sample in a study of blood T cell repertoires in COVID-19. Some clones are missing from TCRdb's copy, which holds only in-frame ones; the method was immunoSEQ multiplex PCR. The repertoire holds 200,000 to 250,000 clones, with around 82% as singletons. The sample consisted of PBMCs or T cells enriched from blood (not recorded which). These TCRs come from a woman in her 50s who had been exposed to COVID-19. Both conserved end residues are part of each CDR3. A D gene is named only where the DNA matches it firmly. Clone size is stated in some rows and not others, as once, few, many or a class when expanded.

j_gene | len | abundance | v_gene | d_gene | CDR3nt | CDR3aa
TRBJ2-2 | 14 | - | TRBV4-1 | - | TGCGCCAGCAGCCAAGAGGGGCATCCAGGGGAGCTGTTTTTT | CASSQEGHPGELFF
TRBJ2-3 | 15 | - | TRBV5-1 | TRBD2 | TGCGCCAGCAGCCGAGGACTAGACAGCACAGATACGCAGTATTTT | CASSRGLDSTDTQYF
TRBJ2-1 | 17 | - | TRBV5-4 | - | TGTGCCAGCAGTTTCCCCCGGGGAGGAGGGTCGAACAATGAGCAGTTCTTC | CASSFPRGGGSNNEQFF
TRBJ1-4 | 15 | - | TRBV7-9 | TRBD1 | TGTGCCAGCAGCTTAGCAGGGGGCCAAGGTGAAAAACTGTTTTTT | CASSLAGGQGEKLFF
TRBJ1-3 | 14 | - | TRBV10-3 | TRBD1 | TGTGCCAGCAGGACAGGGTCGACTGGAAACACCATATATTTT | CASRTGSTGNTIYF
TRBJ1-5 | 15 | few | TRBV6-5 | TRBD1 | TGTGCCAGTACCCCGGGACAGGGGCTCAATCAGCCCCAGCATTTT | CASTPGQGLNQPQHF
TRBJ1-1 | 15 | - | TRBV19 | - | TGTGCCAGTAGTATAGGTCTAGGGGTAAACACTGAAGCTTTCTTT | CASSIGLGVNTEAFF
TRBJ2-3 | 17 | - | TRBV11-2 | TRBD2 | TGTGCCAGCAGCCCTAGTGGCGGGGGGGCCCATCGGGGTACGCAGTATTTT | CASSPSGGGAHRGTQYF
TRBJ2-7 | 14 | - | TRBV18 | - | TGTGCCAGCTCCCGACAGTCCTTAACCTACGAGCAGTACTTC | CASSRQSLTYEQYF
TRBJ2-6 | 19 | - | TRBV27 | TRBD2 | TGTGCCAGCAGTCCCGAGTTGGGCGGGGGGGCAAGTGGGGCCAACGTCCTGACTTTC | CASSPELGGGASGANVLTF
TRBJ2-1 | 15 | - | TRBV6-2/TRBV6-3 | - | TGTGCCAGCAGTCTACAGGGCATTGGGGGCAATGAGCAGTTCTTC | CASSLQGIGGNEQFF
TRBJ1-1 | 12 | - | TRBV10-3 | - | TGTGCCAGCTCACAGGGTGAGACTGAAGCTTTCTTT | CASSQGETEAFF
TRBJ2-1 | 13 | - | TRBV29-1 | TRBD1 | TGCAGCGTAGCGGAGACAGGGGCTCGGGAGCAGTTCTTC | CSVAETGAREQFF
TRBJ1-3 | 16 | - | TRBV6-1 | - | TGTGCCAGCAGTGGAGGCAGTCGGCCGTCTGGAAACACCATATATTTT | CASSGGSRPSGNTIYF
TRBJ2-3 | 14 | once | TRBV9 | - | TGTGCCAGCAGCGTCGCTAGCAACACAGATACGCAGTATTTT | CASSVASNTDTQYF
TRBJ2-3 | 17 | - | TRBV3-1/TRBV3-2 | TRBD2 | TGTGCCAGCAGCCAAGTTCGTCTAGCGGGGGGCAGAGATACGCAGTATTTT | CASSQVRLAGGRDTQYF
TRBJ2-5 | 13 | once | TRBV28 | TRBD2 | TGTGCCAGCTTAGCGGGGGGGCGAGAGACCCAGTACTTC | CASLAGGRETQYF
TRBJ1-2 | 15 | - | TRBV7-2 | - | TGTGCCAGCAGCTTAGGTTTCGCACAGGGCTATGGCTACACCTTC | CASSLGFAQGYGYTF
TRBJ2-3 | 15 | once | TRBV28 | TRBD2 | TGTGCCAGCAGTTTACTAGCGGGGGGACCAGATACGCAGTATTTT | CASSLLAGGPDTQYF
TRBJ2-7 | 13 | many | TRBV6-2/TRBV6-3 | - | TGTGCCAGCAGTTTCAGGGCGATAGACGAGCAGTACTTC | CASSFRAIDEQYF
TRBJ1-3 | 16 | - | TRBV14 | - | TGTGCCAGCAGCCAAGTTACGGTTTTCTCTGGAAACACCATATATTTT | CASSQVTVFSGNTIYF
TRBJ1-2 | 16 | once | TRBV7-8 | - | TGTGCCAGCAGCTTAGCGGGGACACTCTACCTCGGAGGCTACACCTTC | CASSLAGTLYLGGYTF
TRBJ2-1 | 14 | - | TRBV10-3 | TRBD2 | TGTGCCGCCGAGCGGGGGAGCGGTCACAATGAGCAGTTCTTC | CAAERGSGHNEQFF
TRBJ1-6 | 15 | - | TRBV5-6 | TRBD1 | TGTGCCAGCAGCTATCCGGGACAGGGAAATTCACCCCTCCACTTT | CASSYPGQGNSPLHF
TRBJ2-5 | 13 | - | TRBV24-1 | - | TGTGCCACTGCGCTCTCAGGTGGAGAGACCCAGTACTTC | CATALSGGETQYF
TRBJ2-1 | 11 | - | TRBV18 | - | TGTGCCAGCCGACTTTTGGATGAGCAGTTCTTC | CASRLLDEQFF
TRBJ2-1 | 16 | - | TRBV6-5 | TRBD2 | TGTGCCAGCAGTTACTCGCAACCGGGGGGGTGGACTGAGCAGTTCTTC | CASSYSQPGGWTEQFF
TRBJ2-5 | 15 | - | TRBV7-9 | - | TGTGCCAGCAGCTCGGGACAAGGAAACCAAGAGACCCAGTACTTC | CASSSGQGNQETQYF
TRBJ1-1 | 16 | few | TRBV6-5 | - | TGTGCCAGCAGTTCCATCGATACAGGGAGGGTCACTGAAGCTTTCTTT | CASSSIDTGRVTEAFF
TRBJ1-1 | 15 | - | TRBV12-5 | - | TGTGCTAGTGGTTTGGTCATCGGACAGTACACTGAAGCTTTCTTT | CASGLVIGQYTEAFF
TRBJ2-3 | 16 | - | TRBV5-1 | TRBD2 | TGCGCCAGCAGCTTACCTGGCGGGGGGGCGACAGATACGCAGTATTTT | CASSLPGGGATDTQYF
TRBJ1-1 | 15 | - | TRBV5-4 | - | TGTGCCAGCAGCTTGAATGAGTTCGGGAACACTGAAGCTTTCTTT | CASSLNEFGNTEAFF
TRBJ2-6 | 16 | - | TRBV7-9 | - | TGTGCCAGCAGCTTACCCAGGGCCCCTGGGGCCAACGTCCTGACTTTC | CASSLPRAPGANVLTF
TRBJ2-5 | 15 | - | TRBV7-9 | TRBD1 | TGTGCCAGCAGCTCCCGGGACAGGGTCGAGGTGACCCAGTACTTC | CASSSRDRVEVTQYF
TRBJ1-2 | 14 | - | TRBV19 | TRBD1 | TGTGCCAGTAGTCAGGGGGACAGGGGAAATGGCTACACCTTC | CASSQGDRGNGYTF
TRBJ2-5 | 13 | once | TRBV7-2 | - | TGTGCCAGCAGCTTGCGGACTCAGGAGACCCAGTACTTC | CASSLRTQETQYF
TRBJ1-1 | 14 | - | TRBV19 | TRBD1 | TGTGCCAGTAGTCGGTACAGGGGGCAGGGTGAAGCTTTCTTT | CASSRYRGQGEAFF
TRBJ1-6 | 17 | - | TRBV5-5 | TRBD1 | TGTGCCAGCAGCTTGAGGACAGGCAGCTCCTATAATTCACCCCTCCACTTT | CASSLRTGSSYNSPLHF
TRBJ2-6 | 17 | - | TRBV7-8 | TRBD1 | TGTGCCACTACCCCGGGACAGGCCCTTATCGTGGCCAACGTCCTGACTTTC | CATTPGQALIVANVLTF
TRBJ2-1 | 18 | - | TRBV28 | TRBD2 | TGTGCCAGCAGTTCTCCCTTCCAGACTAGCGGGGGGTACAATGAGCAGTTCTTC | CASSSPFQTSGGYNEQFF
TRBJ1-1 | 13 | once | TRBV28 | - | TGTGCCAGCAGTTTAAGTACAGACACTGAAGCTTTCTTT | CASSLSTDTEAFF
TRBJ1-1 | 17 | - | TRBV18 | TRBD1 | TGTGCCAGCTCAGTGACAGGGGTAGGCAATTCGGGCACTGAAGCTTTCTTT | CASSVTGVGNSGTEAFF
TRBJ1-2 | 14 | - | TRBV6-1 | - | TGTGCCAGCAGTGAAACTCAGGGCAAGGCTGGCTACACCTTC | CASSETQGKAGYTF
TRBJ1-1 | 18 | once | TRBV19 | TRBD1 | TGTGCCAGTAGTCTGCCTCCGGGACAGGGGGCCGAATGGACTGAAGCTTTCTTT | CASSLPPGQGAEWTEAFF
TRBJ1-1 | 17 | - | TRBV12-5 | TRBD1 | TGTGCTAGTGGTTTGGTTCCCAGACAGGGAAGAGACACTGAAGCTTTCTTT | CASGLVPRQGRDTEAFF
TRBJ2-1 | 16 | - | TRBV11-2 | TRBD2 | TGTGCCAGCAGCTTTGTAACTAGCGGGGGCCGAGGAGAGCAGTTCTTC | CASSFVTSGGRGEQFF
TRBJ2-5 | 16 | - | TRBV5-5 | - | TGTGCCAGCAGCTTGGAAGGGAGCCTGAATCTCGAGACCCAGTACTTC | CASSLEGSLNLETQYF
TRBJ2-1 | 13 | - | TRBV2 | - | TGTGCCAGCAGTGACAACAGGGCCAATGAGCAGTTCTTC | CASSDNRANEQFF